This T cell receptor (beta chain) was sequenced for a study of cytomegalovirus exposure and HLA in healthy donors. PCR used 60 Vbeta primers and 13 Jbeta primers. Profiled with immunoSEQ multiplex PCR; TCRdb holds only in-frame clones, not every one. Seen here are approximately 200,000 clones, roughly 80% observed once, and the top ten hold roughly a sixth. This clone turned up a few times. The sample was PBMCs. This TCR was recovered from a man aged 35-49 years in good health and CMV-seronegative.

The CDR3: CAIKGRDILKDGYTF. In DNA form, the CDR3 reads TGTGCCATCAAAGGCAGGGACATCTTAAAGGATGGCTACACCTTC. This chain joins TRBV10-3 and TRBJ1-2; D possibly corresponds to TRBD1 (6 bases). Germline-derived CDR1 and CDR2 are ENHRY and SYGVKD. Trimming left V 7 bases short and J 6 bases short, with 21 bases between. The CDR3 is made up of 15 amino acids.